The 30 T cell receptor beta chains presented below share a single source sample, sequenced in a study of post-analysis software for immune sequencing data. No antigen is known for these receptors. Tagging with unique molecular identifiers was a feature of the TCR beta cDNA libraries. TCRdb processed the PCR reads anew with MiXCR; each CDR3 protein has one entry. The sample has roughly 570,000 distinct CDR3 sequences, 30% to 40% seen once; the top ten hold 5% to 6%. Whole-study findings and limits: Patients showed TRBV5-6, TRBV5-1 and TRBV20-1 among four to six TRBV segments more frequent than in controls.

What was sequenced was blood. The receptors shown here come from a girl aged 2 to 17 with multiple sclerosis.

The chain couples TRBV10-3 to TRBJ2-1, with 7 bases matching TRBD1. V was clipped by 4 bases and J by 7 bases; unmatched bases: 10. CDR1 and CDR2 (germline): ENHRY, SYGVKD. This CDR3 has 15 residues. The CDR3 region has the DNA TGTGCCATCAGTGCGTATCAGGGGGTAGAAAATGAGCAGTTCTTC. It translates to CAISAYQGVENEQFF.

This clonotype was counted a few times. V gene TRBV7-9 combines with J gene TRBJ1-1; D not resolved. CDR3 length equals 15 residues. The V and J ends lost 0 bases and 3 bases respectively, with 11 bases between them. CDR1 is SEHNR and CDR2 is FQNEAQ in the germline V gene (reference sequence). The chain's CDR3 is CASSLAPTAYTEAFF. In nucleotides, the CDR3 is TGTGCCAGCAGCTTAGCTCCGACGGCCTACACTGAAGCTTTCTTT. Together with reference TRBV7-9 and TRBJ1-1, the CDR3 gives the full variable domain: DTGVSQNPRHKITKRGQNVTFRCDPISEHNRLYWYRQTLGQGPEFLTYFQNEAQLEKSRLLSDRFSAERPKGSFSTLEIQRTEQGDSAMYLCASSLAPTAYTEAFFGQGTRLTVV.

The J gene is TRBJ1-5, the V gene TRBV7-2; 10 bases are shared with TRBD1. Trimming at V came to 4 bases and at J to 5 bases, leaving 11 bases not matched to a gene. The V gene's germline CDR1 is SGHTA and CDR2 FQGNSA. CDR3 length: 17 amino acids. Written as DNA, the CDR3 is TGTGCCAGCAGCTCGATAACCGGGACAGGGGACGATCAGCCCCAGCATTTT. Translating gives CASSSITGTGDDQPQHF.

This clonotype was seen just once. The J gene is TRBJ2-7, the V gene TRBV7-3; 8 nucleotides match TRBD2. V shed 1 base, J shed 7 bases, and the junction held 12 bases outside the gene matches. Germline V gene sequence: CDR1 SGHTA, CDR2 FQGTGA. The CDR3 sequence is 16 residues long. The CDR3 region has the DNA TGTGCCAGCAGCTTAAACTCGGGGGGGGTCGGCGATGAGCAGTACTTC. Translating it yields CASSLNSGGVGDEQYF.

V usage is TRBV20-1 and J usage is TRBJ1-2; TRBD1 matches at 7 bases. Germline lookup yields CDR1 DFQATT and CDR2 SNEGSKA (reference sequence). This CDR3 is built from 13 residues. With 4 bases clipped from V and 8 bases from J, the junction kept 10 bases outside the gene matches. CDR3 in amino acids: CSAIGLQGLGYTF. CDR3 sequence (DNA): TGCAGTGCTATTGGCCTACAGGGGCTGGGCTACACCTTC.

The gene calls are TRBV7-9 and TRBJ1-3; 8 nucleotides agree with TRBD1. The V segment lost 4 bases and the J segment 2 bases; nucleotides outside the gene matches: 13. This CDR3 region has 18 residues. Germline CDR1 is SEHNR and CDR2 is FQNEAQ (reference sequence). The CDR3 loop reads CASSYTAQGVFAGNTIYF. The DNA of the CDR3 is TGTGCCAGCAGCTACACGGCACAGGGGGTTTTCGCTGGAAACACCATATATTTT.

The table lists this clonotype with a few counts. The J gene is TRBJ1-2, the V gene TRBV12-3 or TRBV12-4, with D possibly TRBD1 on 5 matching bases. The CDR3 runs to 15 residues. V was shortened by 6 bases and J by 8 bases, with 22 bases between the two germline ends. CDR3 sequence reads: CASRQAQASWQGYTF. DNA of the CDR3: TGTGCCAGCAGACAAGCACAGGCCTCATGGCAGGGCTACACCTTC.

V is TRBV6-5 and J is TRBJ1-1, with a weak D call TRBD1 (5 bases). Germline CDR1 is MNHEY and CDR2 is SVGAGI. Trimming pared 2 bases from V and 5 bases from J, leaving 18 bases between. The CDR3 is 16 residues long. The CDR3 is CASSYSTAKWGTEAFF. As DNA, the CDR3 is TGTGCCAGCAGTTACAGTACCGCGAAGTGGGGGACTGAAGCTTTCTTT.

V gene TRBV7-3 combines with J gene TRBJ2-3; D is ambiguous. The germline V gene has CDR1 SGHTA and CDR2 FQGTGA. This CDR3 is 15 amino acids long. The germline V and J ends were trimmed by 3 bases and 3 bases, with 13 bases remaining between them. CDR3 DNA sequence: TGTGCCAGCAGCTTGACAATGTTCGGGACAGATACGCAGTATTTT. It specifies CASSLTMFGTDTQYF. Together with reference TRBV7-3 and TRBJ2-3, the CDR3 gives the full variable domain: GAGVSQTPSNKVTEKGKYVELRCDPISGHTALYWYRQSLGQGPEFLIYFQGTGAADDSGLPNDRFFAVRPEGSVSTLKIQRTERGDSAVYLCASSLTMFGTDTQYFGPGTRLTVL.

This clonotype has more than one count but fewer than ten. Here the CDR3 reads CASSLYLGATSTDTQYF. CDR3 coding DNA: TGTGCCAGCAGTTTATATTTAGGGGCTACCAGCACAGATACGCAGTATTTT. The chain couples TRBV27 to TRBJ2-3, with a possible D match to TRBD1 (5 bases). The V gene's germline CDR1 is MNHEY and CDR2 SMNVEV (reference sequence). Trimming removed 1 base at V and 0 bases at J, with 14 bases between. The CDR3 extends over 17 amino acids.

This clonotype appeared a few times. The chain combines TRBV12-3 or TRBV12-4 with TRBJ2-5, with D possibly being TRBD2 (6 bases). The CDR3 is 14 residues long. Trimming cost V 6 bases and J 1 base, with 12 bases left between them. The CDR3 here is CASSPSGLQETQYF. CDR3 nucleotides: TGTGCCAGCAGCCCGTCGGGACTCCAAGAGACCCAGTACTTC.

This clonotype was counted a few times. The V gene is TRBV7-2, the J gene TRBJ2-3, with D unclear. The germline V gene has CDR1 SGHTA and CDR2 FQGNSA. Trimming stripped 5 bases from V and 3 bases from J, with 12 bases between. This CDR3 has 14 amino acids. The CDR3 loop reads CASSRNLATDTQYF. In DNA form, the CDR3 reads TGTGCCAGCAGCCGGAACCTGGCGACAGATACGCAGTATTTT. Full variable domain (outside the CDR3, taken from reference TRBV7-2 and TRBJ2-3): GAGVSQSPSNKVTEKGKDVELRCDPISGHTALYWYRQSLGQGLEFLIYFQGNSAPDKSGLPSDRFSAERTGGSVSTLTIQRTQQEDSAVYLCASSRNLATDTQYFGPGTRLTVL.

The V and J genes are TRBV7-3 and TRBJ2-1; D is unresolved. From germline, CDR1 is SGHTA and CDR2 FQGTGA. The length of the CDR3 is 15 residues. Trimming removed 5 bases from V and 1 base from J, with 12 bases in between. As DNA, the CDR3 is TGTGCCAGCAGCCCGACGATGTCATCCTACAATGAGCAGTTCTTC. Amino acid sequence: CASSPTMSSYNEQFF.

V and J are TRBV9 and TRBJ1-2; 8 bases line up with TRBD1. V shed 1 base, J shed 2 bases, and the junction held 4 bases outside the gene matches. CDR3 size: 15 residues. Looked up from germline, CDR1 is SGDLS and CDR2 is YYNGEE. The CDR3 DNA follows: TGTGCCAGCAGCGTATCTGGACAGGGAAACTATGGCTACACCTTC. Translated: CASSVSGQGNYGYTF.

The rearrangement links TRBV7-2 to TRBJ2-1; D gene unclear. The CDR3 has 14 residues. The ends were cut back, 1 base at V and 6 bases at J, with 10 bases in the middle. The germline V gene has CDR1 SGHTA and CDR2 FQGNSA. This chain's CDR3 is CASSLGLVANEQFF. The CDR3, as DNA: TGTGCCAGCAGCTTAGGTCTAGTTGCCAATGAGCAGTTCTTC.

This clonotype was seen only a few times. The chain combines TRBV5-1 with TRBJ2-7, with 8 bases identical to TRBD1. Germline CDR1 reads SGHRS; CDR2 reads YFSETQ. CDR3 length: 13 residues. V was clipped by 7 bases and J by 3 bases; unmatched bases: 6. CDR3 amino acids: CASRDRNSYEQYF. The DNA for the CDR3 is TGCGCCAGCCGGGACAGGAATAGCTACGAGCAGTACTTC. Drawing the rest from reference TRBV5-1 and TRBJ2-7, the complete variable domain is KAGVTQTPRYLIKTRGQQVTLSCSPISGHRSVSWYQQTPGQGLQFLFEYFSETQRNKGNFPGRFSGRQFSNSRSEMNVSTLELGDSALYLCASRDRNSYEQYFGPGTRLTVT.

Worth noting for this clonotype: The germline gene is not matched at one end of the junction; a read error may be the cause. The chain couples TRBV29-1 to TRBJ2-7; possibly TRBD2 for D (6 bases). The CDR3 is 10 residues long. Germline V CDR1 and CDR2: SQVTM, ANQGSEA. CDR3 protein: CSVAGETQNF. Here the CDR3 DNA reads TGCAGCGTTGCGGGAGAGACCCAGAACTTC.

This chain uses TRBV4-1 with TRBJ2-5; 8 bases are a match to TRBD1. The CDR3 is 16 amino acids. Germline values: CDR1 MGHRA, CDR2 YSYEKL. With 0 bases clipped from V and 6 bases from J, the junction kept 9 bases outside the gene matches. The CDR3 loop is CASSQDWGQVQKTQYF. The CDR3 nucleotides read TGCGCCAGCAGCCAAGATTGGGGACAGGTACAGAAGACCCAGTACTTC.

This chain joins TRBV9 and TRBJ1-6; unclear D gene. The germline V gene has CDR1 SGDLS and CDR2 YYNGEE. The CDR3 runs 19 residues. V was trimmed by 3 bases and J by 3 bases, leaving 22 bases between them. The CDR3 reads CASSEGPSVPSDYNSPLHF. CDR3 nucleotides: TGTGCCAGCAGCGAAGGTCCGTCCGTCCCGAGTGACTATAATTCACCCCTCCACTTT.

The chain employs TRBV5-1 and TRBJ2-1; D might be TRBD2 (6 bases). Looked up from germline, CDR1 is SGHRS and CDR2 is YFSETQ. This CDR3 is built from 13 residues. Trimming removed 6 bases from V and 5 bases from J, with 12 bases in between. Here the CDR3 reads CASKLWGDNEQFF. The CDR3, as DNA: TGCGCCAGCAAACTATGGGGGGACAATGAGCAGTTCTTC. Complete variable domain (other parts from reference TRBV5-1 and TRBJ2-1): KAGVTQTPRYLIKTRGQQVTLSCSPISGHRSVSWYQQTPGQGLQFLFEYFSETQRNKGNFPGRFSGRQFSNSRSEMNVSTLELGDSALYLCASKLWGDNEQFFGPGTRLTVL.

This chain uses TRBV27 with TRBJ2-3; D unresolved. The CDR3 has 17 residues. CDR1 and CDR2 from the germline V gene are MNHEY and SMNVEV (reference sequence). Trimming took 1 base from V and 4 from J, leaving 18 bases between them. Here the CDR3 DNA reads TGTGCCAGCAGTTTATTAGGCGAGACGGGCGGCTCAGATACGCAGTATTTT. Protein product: CASSLLGETGGSDTQYF.

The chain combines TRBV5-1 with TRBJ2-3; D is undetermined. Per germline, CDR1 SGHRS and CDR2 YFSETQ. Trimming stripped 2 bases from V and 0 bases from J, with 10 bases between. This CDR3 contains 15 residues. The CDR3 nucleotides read TGCGCCAGCAGCTTCTACGGAACTAGCACAGATACGCAGTATTTT. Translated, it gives CASSFYGTSTDTQYF.

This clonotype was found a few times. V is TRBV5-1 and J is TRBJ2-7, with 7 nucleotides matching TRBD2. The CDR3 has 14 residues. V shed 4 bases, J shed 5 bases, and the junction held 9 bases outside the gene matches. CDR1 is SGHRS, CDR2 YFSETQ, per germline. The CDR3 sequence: CASSPTQAGDEQYF. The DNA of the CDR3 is TGCGCCAGCAGCCCCACACAGGCGGGGGACGAGCAGTACTTC. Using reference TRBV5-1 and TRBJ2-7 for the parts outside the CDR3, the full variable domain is KAGVTQTPRYLIKTRGQQVTLSCSPISGHRSVSWYQQTPGQGLQFLFEYFSETQRNKGNFPGRFSGRQFSNSRSEMNVSTLELGDSALYLCASSPTQAGDEQYFGPGTRLTVT.

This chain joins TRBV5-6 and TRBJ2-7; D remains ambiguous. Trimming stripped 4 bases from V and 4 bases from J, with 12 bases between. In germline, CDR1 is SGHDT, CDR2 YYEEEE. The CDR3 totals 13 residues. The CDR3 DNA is TGTGCCAGCAGCGCGGACGATAGTTACGAGCAGTACTTC. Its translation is CASSADDSYEQYF.

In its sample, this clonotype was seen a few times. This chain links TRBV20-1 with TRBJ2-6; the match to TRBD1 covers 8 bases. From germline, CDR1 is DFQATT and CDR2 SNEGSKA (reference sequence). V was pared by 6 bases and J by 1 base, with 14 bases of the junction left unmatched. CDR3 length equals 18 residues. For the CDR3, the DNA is TGCAGTGCAAGATCTACCGGGACAGGCATTTCTGGGGCCAACGTCCTGACTTTC. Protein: CSARSTGTGISGANVLTF.

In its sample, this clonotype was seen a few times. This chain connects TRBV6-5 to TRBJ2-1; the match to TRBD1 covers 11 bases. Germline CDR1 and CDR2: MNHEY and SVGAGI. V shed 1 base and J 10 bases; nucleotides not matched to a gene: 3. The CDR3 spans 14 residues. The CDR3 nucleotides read TGTGCCAGCAGTTACTGGACAGGGGGCGGGGAGCAGTTCTTC. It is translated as CASSYWTGGGEQFF.

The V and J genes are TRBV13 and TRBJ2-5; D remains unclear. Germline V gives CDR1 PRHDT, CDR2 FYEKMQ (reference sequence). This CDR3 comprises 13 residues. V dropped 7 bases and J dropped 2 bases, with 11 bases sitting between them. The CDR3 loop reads CASNVRQQETQYF. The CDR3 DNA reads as TGTGCCAGCAACGTGCGGCAGCAAGAGACCCAGTACTTC. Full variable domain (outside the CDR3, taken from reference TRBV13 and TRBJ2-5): AAGVIQSPRHLIKEKRETATLKCYPIPRHDTVYWYQQGPGQDPQFLISFYEKMQSDKGSIPDRFSAQQFSDYHSELNMSSLELGDSALYFCASNVRQQETQYFGPGTRLLVL.

The CDR3 loop is CSVEWGRDTSSYNEQFF. The CDR3 region has the DNA TGCAGCGTTGAATGGGGGCGGGACACGAGCTCCTACAATGAGCAGTTCTTC. The chain couples TRBV29-1 to TRBJ2-1, with D perhaps matching TRBD1 or TRBD2 (6 bases each). Looked up from germline, CDR1 is SQVTM and CDR2 is ANQGSEA. CDR3 length: 17 residues. Trimming shortened V by 2 bases and J by 0 bases, and 17 bases separated the two germline ends.

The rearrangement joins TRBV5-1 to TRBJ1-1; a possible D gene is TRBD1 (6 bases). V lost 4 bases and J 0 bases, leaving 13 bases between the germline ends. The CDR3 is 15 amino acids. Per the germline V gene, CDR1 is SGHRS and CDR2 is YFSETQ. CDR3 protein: CASSTQGHLNTEAFF. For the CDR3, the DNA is TGCGCCAGCAGCACCCAGGGACACCTGAACACTGAAGCTTTCTTT.

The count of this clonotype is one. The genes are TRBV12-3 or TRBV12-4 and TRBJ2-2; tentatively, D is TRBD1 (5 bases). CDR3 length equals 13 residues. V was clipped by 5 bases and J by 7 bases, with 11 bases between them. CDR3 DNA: TGTGCCAGCAGTCTTCCAGGGCACGGGGAGCTGTTTTTT. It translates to CASSLPGHGELFF.